One sample yielded the 17 T cell receptor beta chains listed below, sequenced in a study of T cell repertoires in cytomegalovirus infection. No cognate antigen is known for these TCRs. TCRdb reprocessed the reads via MiXCR and lists one record per CDR3 protein. Of some 900,000 distinct CDR3 sequences in the sample, 32% were seen once. Sequences were derived from cultured CD8+ T cells from PBMCs, sampled from culture after CMV antigen stimulation. The receptors come from a human donor in good health (CMV status not recorded). Some clones in this sample may be carry-over from other donors' samples.

The chain carries TRBV20-1 and TRBJ1-1; TRBD1 might be the D (5 bases). The V and J ends lost 3 bases and 0 bases respectively, with 14 bases between them. Germline CDR1 DFQATT, CDR2 SNEGSKA (reference sequence). This CDR3 has 15 amino acids. As DNA, the CDR3 is TGCAGTGCTAGGAGGGGTGGGCAGTTGAACACTGAAGCTTTCTTT. It codes for CSARRGGQLNTEAFF.

The chain couples TRBV7-9 to TRBJ2-1; 8 bases align to TRBD2. Germline trimming cut 5 bases from V and 0 bases from J; bases unmatched to any gene: 9. The germline CDR1 and CDR2 sequences are SEHNR and FQNEAQ (reference sequence). CDR3 length: 17 amino acids. CDR3 bases: TGTGCCAGCAGCGGAGAAGCGGGGGTTAGCTCCTACAATGAGCAGTTCTTC. Translated: CASSGEAGVSSYNEQFF.

The chain is built from TRBV18 and TRBJ2-1; no clear D gene. The CDR3 totals 15 residues. V was pared by 3 bases and J by 0 bases, with 9 bases between. From germline, CDR1 is KGHSH and CDR2 LQKENI. In nucleotides, the CDR3 is TGTGCCAGCTCACCGGCGTTACGCTCCTACAATGAGCAGTTCTTC. This gives the protein CASSPALRSYNEQFF.

This clonotype was seen only a few times. V is TRBV5-1 and J is TRBJ2-2; D call uncertain. The CDR3 is 14 residues long. The germline CDR1 and CDR2 sequences are SGHRS and YFSETQ. V was trimmed by 3 bases and J by 1 base, leaving 7 bases between them. The CDR3: CASSYTQNTGELFF. The CDR3 coding sequence is TGCGCCAGCAGCTATACCCAGAACACCGGGGAGCTGTTTTTT. The complete variable domain, with remaining parts taken from reference TRBV5-1 and TRBJ2-2, reads KAGVTQTPRYLIKTRGQQVTLSCSPISGHRSVSWYQQTPGQGLQFLFEYFSETQRNKGNFPGRFSGRQFSNSRSEMNVSTLELGDSALYLCASSYTQNTGELFFGEGSRLTVL.

CDR3 in amino acids: CSVAGQPTGGNQPQHF. The CDR3 DNA reads TGCAGCGTTGCGGGACAACCGACCGGTGGCAATCAGCCCCAGCATTTT. V gene TRBV29-1 combines with J gene TRBJ1-5; possible D gene TRBD1, 6 bases. The V end lost 4 bases, the J end lost 2 bases, and 18 bases lay between the germline ends. Germline V gene data show CDR1 as SQVTM and CDR2 as ANQGSEA. The CDR3 runs to 16 residues.

This clonotype has at least ten counts. V gene TRBV7-6 combines with J gene TRBJ1-6; TRBD1 matches at 10 bases. The CDR3 runs 14 residues. V shed 5 bases and J 10 bases; nucleotides not matched to a gene: 5. Germline V gives CDR1 SGHVS, CDR2 FNYEAQ. The CDR3, as DNA: TGTGCCAGCAGCCCGGGACAGGGGCGGTCACCCCTCCACTTT. Protein: CASSPGQGRSPLHF.

For the CDR3, the DNA is TGTGCCAGCAGCTTGGGGGCAGGGGCAGGGGACGAGCAGTACGTC. It translates to CASSLGAGAGDEQYV. This rearrangement joins TRBV7-6 to TRBJ2-7, with D perhaps matching TRBD1 (6 bases). Per the germline V gene, CDR1 is SGHVS and CDR2 is FNYEAQ. CDR3 length: 15 amino acids. Trimming pared 3 bases from V and 5 bases from J, leaving 17 bases between.

As for this clonotype: This sequence may be a read error, since a much larger clone differs from it by one base. The chain links TRBV11-1 to TRBJ2-4; possible D gene TRBD2, 6 bases. Germline CDR1 and CDR2: SGHAT and FQDESV (reference sequence). There are 15 residues in the CDR3. The CDR3 coding sequence is TGTGTCAGCAGCTTAGCGGATCGGGCCAAAAACATTCAGTACTTC. It codes for CVSSLADRAKNIQYF.

The genes are TRBV9 and TRBJ2-1; no firm D call. CDR3 length: 14 amino acids. The V and J ends lost 0 bases and 6 bases respectively, with 10 bases between them. Looked up from germline, CDR1 is SGDLS and CDR2 is YYNGEE. The CDR3 nucleotides read TGTGCCAGCAGCGTAGCTCTCCGAGTCAATGAGCAGTTCTTC. As protein: CASSVALRVNEQFF.

The rearrangement joins TRBV7-2 to TRBJ1-1; unclear D gene. Germline V gene sequence: CDR1 SGHTA, CDR2 FQGNSA. V lost 1 base and J 2 bases, leaving 8 bases between the germline ends. The CDR3 runs to 14 residues. CDR3 DNA: TGTGCCAGCAGCTTAGTTCGGTTTAACACTGAAGCTTTCTTT. It translates to CASSLVRFNTEAFF.

Many counts were recorded for this clonotype. This chain connects TRBV7-8 to TRBJ1-1; 7 bases are shared with TRBD1. With V trimmed by 1 base and J by 0 bases, 8 bases remained unmatched. CDR3 length: 17 amino acids. Germline V gene sequence: CDR1 SGHVS, CDR2 FQNEAQ. DNA for the CDR3: TGTGCCAGCAGCTTAGTACAGGGGAAAGGGATGAACACTGAAGCTTTCTTT. Amino acids: CASSLVQGKGMNTEAFF.

This clonotype was counted ten times or more. This chain connects TRBV7-6 to TRBJ2-2; no reliable D call. CDR1 and CDR2 (germline): SGHVS, FNYEAQ. There are 13 residues in the CDR3. Trimming left V 5 bases short and J 6 bases short, with 10 bases between. The CDR3 sequence is CASSGSDPGELFF. The CDR3 region has the DNA TGTGCCAGCAGCGGGTCTGACCCCGGGGAGCTGTTTTTT.

The chain joins TRBV6-1 to TRBJ1-3; D is undetermined. The CDR3 covers 14 residues. The V gene's germline CDR1 is MNHNS and CDR2 SASEGT. V lost 2 bases, J lost 0 bases, and 5 bases lay in between. The CDR3 loop is CASSESHSGNTIYF. The CDR3 bases are TGTGCCAGCAGTGAATCCCACTCTGGAAACACCATATATTTT.

This clonotype was picked up a small number of times. The rearrangement joins TRBV6-5 to TRBJ2-3; D remains ambiguous. V was cut by 0 bases and J by 0 bases, with 10 bases left in between. This CDR3 contains 16 residues. Germline CDR1 MNHEY, CDR2 SVGAGI. The CDR3: CASSYSKRTSTDTQYF. The CDR3, as DNA: TGTGCCAGCAGTTACTCGAAGCGTACTAGCACAGATACGCAGTATTTT.

The chain joins TRBV7-9 to TRBJ1-1, with D unresolved. The CDR3 sequence is 13 residues long. Germline V gene lookup returns CDR1 SEHNR and CDR2 FQNEAQ (reference sequence). Trimming took off 8 bases at V and 1 base at J, with 11 bases between the two ends. The CDR3 DNA is TGTGCCAGCCGTTATGAGGAGAACACTGAAGCTTTCTTT. It specifies CASRYEENTEAFF.

The chain has TRBV20-1 and TRBJ2-2, with D perhaps matching TRBD1 or TRBD2 (6 bases each). The V end lost 3 bases, the J end lost 5 bases, and 10 bases lay between the germline ends. CDR3 length equals 13 residues. Germline V gene data show CDR1 as DFQATT and CDR2 as SNEGSKA (reference sequence). This CDR3 is CSASGGRTGELFF. The CDR3 DNA reads TGCAGTGCTAGCGGGGGCAGGACCGGGGAGCTGTTTTTT.

CDR3 in amino acids: CASSEVTGGEQYF. The CDR3 DNA reads as TGTGCCAGCAGTGAAGTGACAGGGGGCGAGCAGTACTTC. J is TRBJ2-7 and V is TRBV2; 9 bases map to TRBD1. The trim removed 1 base at V and 6 bases at J, leaving 1 base unmatched. The CDR3 runs 13 residues. From germline, CDR1 is SNHLY and CDR2 FYNNEI. Full variable domain (remainder filled in from reference TRBV2 and TRBJ2-7): EPEVTQTPSHQVTQMGQEVILRCVPISNHLYFYWYRQILGQKVEFLVSFYNNEISEKSEIFDDQFSVERPDGSNFTLKIRSTKLEDSAMYFCASSEVTGGEQYFGPGTRLTVT.